This T cell receptor beta chain was retrieved from a study of shared T cell receptors in the human thymus. TCRdb keeps only in-frame clones here, not all; method: immunoSEQ multiplex PCR. The table lists roughly 710,000 clones, 70% to 90% of them singletons. V was cut by 4 bases and J by 4 bases, with 20 bases left in between. Germline CDR1 SGHDN, CDR2 FVKESK. This CDR3 has 17 residues. The same sample was also used in a study of human thymus T cells.

This TCR came from a girl younger than two with a congenital heart defect. The chain joins TRBV14 to TRBJ2-1; D not certain. Input material: thymocytes. In nucleotides, the CDR3 is TGTGCCAGCAGCCTAGCCAAGTGGTCTATGGATTACAATGAGCAGTTCTTC. Protein product: CASSLAKWSMDYNEQFF.